This TCR beta chain was obtained from a study of T cells in Graves' hyperthyroidism and ophthalmopathy. General study findings and limits: Most thyroid clonotypes expanded above 0.001 were also detected in blood.

The TCR beta CDR3 regions underwent amplification using RNA transcripts as the source. Initially, a first-round RT-PCR of the TCR CDR3 employed the HTBI primer set. TCRdb fed the multiplex PCR reads into MiXCR, producing one record per CDR3 protein. The data hold 400,000 to 450,000 distinct CDR3 sequences, with over 12% observed a single time. For this clonotype: The antigen remains unidentified.

The receptor comes from a man in his late teens or twenties with Graves' ophthalmopathy. Input material: blood.

CDR3 sequence: CASSATEETQYF. The DNA of the CDR3 is TGTGCCAGCAGCGCAACAGAAGAGACCCAGTACTTC. This chain joins TRBV9 and TRBJ2-5, with no clear D. V was clipped by 3 bases and J by 3 bases, with 6 bases between them. Germline V lookup: CDR1 SGDLS, CDR2 YYNGEE. CDR3 size: 12 residues.